The 21 T cell receptor beta chains listed next were all sequenced from one sample in a study of memory CD4+ T cells and cytomegalovirus serostatus. TCRdb keeps only in-frame clones here, not all; method: immunoSEQ multiplex PCR. There are about 58,000 clones in the sample; 82% occur only once, and roughly 0.5% lies in the top ten. Single viable CD3+CD4+CD8-CD45RO+ cells were sorted as the memory CD4+ T cells. Sequenced sample: memory CD4+ T cells from blood. These receptors were obtained from an adult in good health and CMV-seronegative. Some clones in this sample may be carry-over from other donors' samples.

This clone was seen a single time. V gene TRBV6-5 combines with J gene TRBJ1-1; TRBD1 aligns across 9 bases. J lost 5 bases, V lost 7 bases, and 8 bases had no gene match. The germline V gene has CDR1 MNHEY and CDR2 SVGAGI. CDR3 size: 14 residues. The CDR3 reads CASKPGQGGTEAFF. DNA for the CDR3: TGTGCCAGCAAGCCGGGACAGGGCGGTACTGAAGCTTTCTTT.

This chain joins TRBV28 and TRBJ1-1; TRBD1 is a possible D gene (5 bases). V was clipped by 8 bases and J by 1 base, with 17 bases between them. The CDR3 spans 15 residues. CDR1 MDHEN and CDR2 SYDVKM come from the germline V gene. CDR3 loop: CASLPLGRKNTEAFF. In DNA, the CDR3 is TGTGCCAGCCTCCCCTTGGGGCGTAAGAACACTGAAGCTTTCTTT. Full variable domain (remainder filled in from reference TRBV28 and TRBJ1-1): DVKVTQSSRYLVKRTGEKVFLECVQDMDHENMFWYRQDPGLGLRLIYFSYDVKMKEKGDIPEGYSVSREKKERFSLILESASTNQTSMYLCASLPLGRKNTEAFFGQGTRLTVV.

The chain employs TRBV6-6 and TRBJ2-2, with no clear D. The germline CDR1 and CDR2 sequences are MNHNY and SVGAGI (reference sequence). Trimming took 8 bases from V and 3 from J, leaving 10 bases between them. The CDR3 has 13 amino acids. Here the CDR3 reads CASGSRDTGELFF. The CDR3 DNA follows: TGTGCCAGCGGCTCTAGGGACACCGGGGAGCTGTTTTTT.

The DNA of the CDR3 is TGCGCCAGCAGCTCGGGACAAGCCAATGAGCAGTTCTTC. The encoded protein is CASSSGQANEQFF. The chain links TRBV5-1 to TRBJ2-1; tentatively, D is TRBD1 (6 bases). This CDR3 region has 13 residues. The germline V gene encodes CDR1 SGHRS and CDR2 YFSETQ. V was pared by 3 bases and J by 6 bases, with 10 bases between.

J is TRBJ2-5 and V is TRBV18; no firm D call. CDR3 size: 13 residues. The V and J ends lost 2 bases and 5 bases respectively, with 9 bases between them. Per the germline V gene, CDR1 is KGHSH and CDR2 is LQKENI. CDR3 sequence: CASSPTSTETQYF. DNA of the CDR3: TGTGCCAGCTCACCAACTTCTACGGAGACCCAGTACTTC.

The rearrangement joins TRBV19 to TRBJ1-5, with 9 bases matching TRBD1. Germline CDR1 and CDR2: LNHDA and SQIVND (reference sequence). There are 15 residues in the CDR3. The V gene end was trimmed by 5 bases and the J gene end by 4 bases; junction bases not matched to a gene: 6. In DNA form, the CDR3 reads TGTGCCAGTAGTCCCAGTGACAGGGGGAATCAGCCCCAGCATTTT. Its protein product is CASSPSDRGNQPQHF.

V and J are TRBV7-9 and TRBJ2-2; 9 nucleotides align to TRBD1. The J segment lost 1 base and the V segment lost 5 bases, leaving 2 bases of the junction unmatched. This CDR3 is 15 amino acids long. Germline assignment: CDR1 SEHNR and CDR2 FQNEAQ (reference sequence). The CDR3 DNA follows: TGTGCCAGCAGCGTGGGACAGGGGAACACCGGGGAGCTGTTTTTT. Its protein product is CASSVGQGNTGELFF.

The chain has TRBV15 and TRBJ2-2, with a weak D call TRBD2 (6 bases). CDR3 length: 14 amino acids. V lost 4 bases to trimming and J lost 6 bases, with 12 bases between them. The germline V gene encodes CDR1 LNHNV and CDR2 YYDKDF (reference sequence). CDR3 in amino acids: CATSNQGGAGELFF. CDR3 DNA: TGTGCCACCAGCAACCAGGGAGGCGCCGGGGAGCTGTTTTTT.

The chain is built from TRBV28 and TRBJ2-2, with no clear D. V was clipped by 2 bases and J by 1 base, with 5 bases between them. Per germline, CDR1 MDHEN and CDR2 SYDVKM. This CDR3 comprises 14 residues. The CDR3 loop reads CASSLGVNTGELFF. Written as DNA, the CDR3 is TGTGCCAGCAGTTTAGGGGTGAACACCGGGGAGCTGTTTTTT.

V is TRBV4-3 and J is TRBJ2-3, with D perhaps matching TRBD1 or TRBD2 (5 bases each). The CDR3 sequence is 16 residues long. Deletions cut 0 bases from V and 4 bases from J, with 14 bases between. The germline V gene has CDR1 LGHNA and CDR2 YSLEER. The CDR3 region is CASSQDTRGRADTQYF. CDR3 coding DNA: TGCGCCAGCAGCCAAGATACTAGGGGAAGGGCAGATACGCAGTATTTT.

The chain is built from TRBV5-5 and TRBJ2-5; 14 bases agree with TRBD2. Trimming cost V 4 bases and J 5 bases; bases outside gene matches: 7. The V gene's germline CDR1 is SGHKS and CDR2 YYEKEE (reference sequence). This CDR3 spans 16 amino acids. In DNA, the CDR3 is TGTGCCAGCAGCATCCGACTAGCGGGAGGGGGGGAGACCCAGTACTTC. The encoded protein is CASSIRLAGGGETQYF.

The chain has TRBV7-3 and TRBJ2-2, with 11 bases matching TRBD1. V trimming: 6 bases; J trimming: 7 bases; junction bases outside the gene matches: 4. CDR1 and CDR2 from the germline V gene are SGHTA and FQGTGA. The CDR3 loop spans 14 amino acids. The CDR3 reads CASSPGTGGGELFF. The DNA of the CDR3 is TGTGCCAGCAGTCCCGGGACAGGGGGCGGGGAGCTGTTTTTT.

The CDR3 bases are TGCGCCAGCAGCCAAGATCTTTGGACAGGGCTGTTTGAAGCTTTCTTT. This codes for CASSQDLWTGLFEAFF. The chain is built from TRBV4-3 and TRBJ1-1; 8 bases are a match to TRBD1. There are 16 residues in the CDR3. V was pared by 0 bases and J by 7 bases, with 10 bases of the junction left unmatched. Per the germline V gene, CDR1 is LGHNA and CDR2 is YSLEER.

This clone was detected once. The chain uses TRBV9 and TRBJ2-2; D is unresolved. CDR1 is SGDLS, CDR2 YYNGEE, per germline. The CDR3 is made up of 15 amino acids. The ends were cut back, 0 bases at V and 5 bases at J, with 11 bases in the middle. CDR3: CASSVVGLGTGELFF. The CDR3 region has the DNA TGTGCCAGCAGCGTAGTGGGCCTGGGAACCGGGGAGCTGTTTTTT.

The V and J genes are TRBV7-2 and TRBJ2-3; 8 positions match TRBD1. Germline trimming cut 4 bases from V and 3 bases from J; bases unmatched to any gene: 15. Germline CDR1 is SGHTA and CDR2 is FQGNSA. The CDR3 loop spans 18 amino acids. CDR3 protein: CASSSSPRGDRGTDTQYF. The CDR3 DNA follows: TGTGCCAGCAGCTCGAGTCCGCGAGGAGACAGGGGAACAGATACGCAGTATTTT.

The genes are TRBV9 and TRBJ2-1; 10 bases are shared with TRBD2. Germline CDR1 SGDLS, CDR2 YYNGEE. There are 15 residues in the CDR3. Unmatched junction bases numbered 12, after V lost 5 bases and J lost 10 bases. CDR3 sequence: CASSPTSGTWVEQFF. The DNA for the CDR3 is TGTGCCAGCAGTCCCACTAGCGGGACCTGGGTGGAGCAGTTCTTC.

This clone was picked up a small number of times. V usage is TRBV2 and J usage is TRBJ2-7; 7 bases match TRBD2. V gave up 6 bases and J gave up 4 bases; unmatched junction bases: 9. Germline values: CDR1 SNHLY, CDR2 FYNNEI. The CDR3 runs to 14 residues. The CDR3 bases are TGTGCCAGCAGGCGTTTAGCGGGCCAATACGAGCAGTACTTC. Protein: CASRRLAGQYEQYF.

This clone was detected once. The chain joins TRBV7-9 to TRBJ2-1, with 10 positions matching TRBD1. Germline CDR1 SEHNR, CDR2 FQNEAQ (reference sequence). V gave up 3 bases and J gave up 7 bases; unmatched junction bases: 9. This CDR3 has 16 amino acids. CDR3 bases: TGTGCCAGCAGCTTCCCTGGGACAGGGGAGAGGAATGAGCAGTTCTTC. As protein: CASSFPGTGERNEQFF.

This clone came up once. This rearrangement joins TRBV10-1 to TRBJ2-1; 16 bases are a match to TRBD2. The V gene's germline CDR1 is WNHNN and CDR2 SYGVQD (reference sequence). The CDR3 runs to 15 residues. V shed 8 bases, J shed 7 bases, and the junction held 5 bases outside the gene matches. The DNA of the CDR3 is TGCGCCAGCGGGACTAGCGGGAGGGCTGGAAATGAGCAGTTCTTC. Translated: CASGTSGRAGNEQFF.

The chain joins TRBV2 to TRBJ2-3; 9 bases map to TRBD2. From germline, CDR1 is SNHLY and CDR2 FYNNEI. This CDR3 has 15 amino acids. V lost 6 bases to trimming and J lost 2 bases; unmatched junction nucleotides: 6. CDR3 DNA: TGTGCCAGCAGCCGCGGGAGGGCTAACACAGATACGCAGTATTTT. Protein sequence: CASSRGRANTDTQYF.

V usage is TRBV5-6 and J usage is TRBJ2-3; TRBD1 aligns across 10 bases. V gave up 4 bases and J gave up 5 bases; unmatched junction bases: 4. This CDR3 is built from 14 residues. Germline V gene data show CDR1 as SGHDT and CDR2 as YYEEEE. The CDR3, as DNA: TGTGCCAGCAGCCCGGACAGGGGGAGAGATACGCAGTATTTT. It codes for CASSPDRGRDTQYF.